This T cell receptor beta chain is from a study of identical twins (dated by TCRdb to 2016 to 2017). General notes on the study: The study deep-sequenced TCR alpha and beta repertoires from monozygotic twins, unrelated adults of various ages and cord blood to test whether fetal clonotypes persist. Replicate twin experiments were performed at different times using different library preparation protocols to rule out contamination. The paper's findings and limits, for the study overall: Excess twin sharing in beta out-of-frame sequences was weaker because fewer shared sequences lowered the signal-to-noise ratio. Conclusions relied on cross-sectional statistical analysis, since the same donors could not be followed over many years. Fewer insertions were carried by abundant cord blood beta clonotypes, a similar but weaker trend appeared in young adult naive repertoires, and no such trend appeared in memory repertoires. In monozygotic twins, recombination models systematically underestimated out-of-frame TCR alpha sharing, but the models matched the sharing seen between unrelated individuals. Compared with coincidental sharing between unrelated individuals, out-of-frame TCR alpha sequences shared between twins had an excess of sequences with low generation probability. Zero-insertion analyses could be partly confounded by invariant T cells such as MAIT and iNKT, although diverse VJ usage argued against such confounding for most clonotypes.

This clonotype appeared many times. Its antigen target is currently unknown. No clone much larger than this one lies a single base away; base qualities are absent. Only healthy Caucasian donors were included. The twin cohort comprised three pairs of female monozygotic twins, all aged about 18 to 30 years. RNA for TCR libraries was isolated from peripheral blood mononuclear cells. Reading from cysteine to phenylalanine, the CDR3 counts 15 amino acids. Only the CDR3 portion is preserved as DNA: 45 bases, with reading frame beginning at the first base. In the germline V gene, CDR1 corresponds to SGHVS and CDR2 to FQNEAQ. Cut back by 5 bases and 1 base, the V and J ends lie 14 bases apart. The method behind the library was 5' RACE. The run used an Illumina HiSeq 2000. Template switching introduced a universal primer binding site; the final cDNA contained a unique molecular identifier, enabling accurate counting of TCR cDNA molecules. Specific primers in the conserved constant-segment region were used to synthesize first-strand cDNA for TCR alpha and beta chains. To control for contamination, each cDNA library was double barcoded with a SMART-Mk sample barcode plus Illumina barcodes. TruSeq adapter sequences, together with Illumina sample barcodes, were added in two successive PCR steps. Sequencing of the TCR alpha and beta cDNA libraries was done on the Illumina HiSeq platform using custom primers. Per the authors' processing: Unique molecular identifiers were extracted from raw reads with MiGEC, and CDR3 positions were determined with MiXCR. For each individual, recombination models were inferred using an EM algorithm with the repgenHMM and IGoR tools. The analysis of shared clonotypes was done with the tcR package in R, with sharing normalized by the product of cloneset sizes. Out-of-frame nonproductive sequences were analyzed to study raw recombination free of thymic and clonal selection effects. TCRdb applied fastp at Q25 and MiXCR to the public reads, then kept only in-frame beta chains. Rows matching on CDR3 protein sequence are summarized as one entry with the most common DNA and genes. These V and J calls derive from TCRdb rather than the authors' analysis. The sample records around 650,000 distinct CDR3 sequences, under 8.5% of which are singletons. The ten largest clones represent around 1.6% of the sample.

These data were also reused for a study on yellow fever vaccine responses in identical twins. The second publication reports: The T cell response to vaccination in identical twins was reported by the authors to appear partly convergent and partly personalized. In identical twins, the study followed T cell clones that responded to the vaccine with precision.

Sequenced sample: PBMCs. The sequence is built from TRBV7-8 and TRBJ1-2; a weak D assignment points to TRBD1 (6 bases agree). The sequence derives from a woman aged 18-35 years in good health. The DNA sequence reads TGTGCCAGCAGCAAAACCCGACAGGATAACTATGGCTACACCTTC. This is translated as CASSKTRQDNYGYTF.